These 21 T cell receptor beta chains came from one sample sequenced in a study of shared clonotypes between healthy human individuals. Sequencing used immunoSEQ multiplex PCR; TCRdb keeps in-frame clones, though not all of them. The table records roughly 2.2 million clones, just over 90% of them present only once. Sample: naive CD4+ T cells from PBMCs. Subset defined: CD45RA+ positively selected. The receptors originated from a man aged 18 to 30 in good health. Some clones in this sample may be carry-over from other donors' samples.

The chain joins TRBV5-5 to TRBJ1-3; D remains unclear. CDR1 is SGHKS, CDR2 YYEKEE, per germline (reference sequence). CDR3 length: 18 residues. Trimming took off 0 bases at V and 2 bases at J, with 18 bases between the two ends. This CDR3 reads CASSLAEGPGMPGNTIYF. The CDR3 region has the DNA TGTGCCAGCAGCTTGGCTGAGGGTCCAGGCATGCCTGGAAACACCATATATTTT. Full variable domain (rest looked up from reference TRBV5-5 and TRBJ1-3): DAGVTQSPTHLIKTRGQQVTLRCSPISGHKSVSWYQQVLGQGPQFIFQYYEKEERGRGNFPDRFSARQFPNYSSELNVNALLLGDSALYLCASSLAEGPGMPGNTIYFGEGSWLTVV.

J is TRBJ2-2 and V is TRBV11-2; a weak D match, TRBD1 (6 bases). In germline, CDR1 is SGHAT, CDR2 FQNNGV. The length of the CDR3 is 15 residues. Trimming left V 6 bases short and J 8 bases short, with 19 bases between. The CDR3 sequence is CASRHHADRPGELFF. CDR3 sequence (DNA): TGTGCCAGCAGACACCACGCCGACAGGCCGGGGGAGCTGTTTTTT.

The genes are TRBV19 and TRBJ2-5; the D call may be TRBD1 or TRBD2 (10 bases each). The V gene's germline CDR1 is LNHDA and CDR2 SQIVND (reference sequence). The CDR3 contains 19 residues. With 3 bases removed from V and 5 bases from J, the gap between germline ends came to 28 bases. The CDR3 DNA follows: TGTGCCAGTAGTATCAGGACAGGGGGAAGCGGGAGGGCCTCTGAGACCCAGTACTTC. It translates to CASSIRTGGSGRASETQYF. The whole variable domain, remainder taken from reference TRBV19 and TRBJ2-5, is DGGITQSPKYLFRKEGQNVTLSCEQNLNHDAMYWYRQDPGQGLRLIYYSQIVNDFQKGDIAEGYSVSREKKESFPLTVTSAQKNPTAFYLCASSIRTGGSGRASETQYFGPGTRLLVL.

This chain joins TRBV30 and TRBJ1-5; D gene uncertain. CDR1 and CDR2 from the germline V gene are GTSNPN and SVGIG (reference sequence). CDR3 length equals 13 residues. Between the trimmed V and J ends, which lost 4 bases and 1 base, there was a span of 8 bases. For the CDR3, the DNA is TGTGCCTGGATGCCGGACAGCAATCAGCCCCAGCATTTT. This translates into CAWMPDSNQPQHF.

The genes are TRBV5-3 and TRBJ1-1; D is unclear. TRBV5-3 is an ORF, with its function uncertain. This CDR3 contains 13 residues. Trimming removed 5 bases from V and 6 bases from J, with 14 bases in between. The DNA of the CDR3 is TGTGCCAGAAGTTGTAGGAGTGGGGCTGAAGCTTTCTTT. Translation gives CARSCRSGAEAFF.

V usage is TRBV30 and J usage is TRBJ2-7, with 7 positions matching TRBD1. V dropped 2 bases and J dropped 5; count of bases not matched to a gene: 6. The germline gives CDR1 GTSNPN, CDR2 SVGIG (reference sequence). The CDR3 covers 13 residues. The CDR3 sequence: CAWSRGPQDEQYF. DNA of the CDR3: TGTGCCTGGAGTAGGGGGCCCCAGGACGAGCAGTACTTC.

V usage is TRBV7-9 and J usage is TRBJ1-6; weak D call: TRBD1 (6 bases). Germline CDR1 is SEHNR and CDR2 is FQNEAQ (reference sequence). This CDR3 is built from 13 residues. V was trimmed by 3 bases and J by 8 bases, leaving 8 bases between them. CDR3 loop: CASSFPGDSPLHF. CDR3 nucleotide sequence: TGTGCCAGCAGCTTTCCAGGGGATTCACCCCTCCACTTT.

The chain is built from TRBV14 and TRBJ2-3; D remains unclear. Germline values: CDR1 SGHDN, CDR2 FVKESK. The CDR3 is 15 residues long. V was clipped by 4 bases and J by 2 bases, with 13 bases between them. The CDR3 DNA is TGTGCCAGCAGCCCTTGGGTGTCCCTCACAGATACGCAGTATTTT. This codes for CASSPWVSLTDTQYF.

This CDR3 reads CASSWGQSGTSGTTDTQYF. CDR3 coding DNA: TGTGCCAGCAGTTGGGGTCAGTCGGGAACTAGCGGGACCACAGATACGCAGTATTTT. The chain links TRBV27 to TRBJ2-3, with TRBD2 identical over 10 bases. The CDR3 consists of 19 residues. Losses at the gene ends were 4 bases for V and 2 bases for J; bases not matched to a gene: 15. Germline CDR1 MNHEY, CDR2 SMNVEV (reference sequence).

This chain uses TRBV6-1 with TRBJ2-1, with unresolved D. In germline, CDR1 is MNHNS, CDR2 SASEGT. V was clipped by 1 base and J by 9 bases, with 13 bases between them. The CDR3 is 14 residues long. In DNA, the CDR3 is TGTGCCAGCAGTGAAGGGACGGGCCGACCTGAGCAGTTCTTC. Amino acid sequence: CASSEGTGRPEQFF.

This clone showed up just once. The genes are TRBV5-6 and TRBJ1-4, with D possibly matching TRBD1 (5 bases). V lost 2 bases to trimming and J lost 5 bases, with 10 bases between them. CDR1 and CDR2 (germline): SGHDT, YYEEEE. This CDR3 region has 14 residues. DNA for the CDR3: TGTGCCAGCAGCTTTGGACGGACAAATGAAAAACTGTTTTTT. Translation: CASSFGRTNEKLFF.

This clone was detected a few times. The CDR3 region has the DNA TGTGCCAGCAGCGAGGACAGTTATCAGCCCCAGCATTTT. This codes for CASSEDSYQPQHF. V is TRBV9 and J is TRBJ1-5, with D possibly TRBD1 on 6 matching bases. In germline, CDR1 is SGDLS, CDR2 YYNGEE. CDR3 size: 13 residues. Trimming cost V 3 bases and J 5 bases, with 9 bases left between them.

The chain employs TRBV6-6 and TRBJ1-2, with TRBD1 identical over 7 bases. CDR1 MNHNY and CDR2 SVGAGI come from the germline V gene (reference sequence). Trimming took 2 bases from V and 5 from J; bases not matched to a gene: 2. The CDR3 has 13 residues. CDR3 protein: CASSYRGQYGYTF. In nucleotides, the CDR3 is TGTGCCAGCAGTTACCGGGGACAGTATGGCTACACCTTC.

V and J are TRBV25-1 and TRBJ1-5; the D is unclear. CDR1 is MGHDK, CDR2 SYGVNS, per germline. The CDR3 has 13 amino acids. V lost 4 bases, J lost 6 bases, and 10 bases lay in between. CDR3 DNA sequence: TGTGCCAGCAGTGGTCCTCGACCTCAGCCCCAGCATTTT. This translates into CASSGPRPQPQHF.

This clone was recorded only once. Other DNA sequences from this sample encode an identical CDR3 as well. The chain is built from TRBV18 and TRBJ2-1; 8 nucleotides agree with TRBD2. Germline CDR1 reads KGHSH; CDR2 reads LQKENI. Germline trimming cut 2 bases from V and 3 bases from J; bases unmatched to any gene: 3. The CDR3 is 15 residues long. The CDR3 region has the DNA TGTGCCAGCTCACCAGGCACTAGCGGCTACAATGAGCAGTTCTTC. Translation gives CASSPGTSGYNEQFF.

The V call is TRBV7-6, the J call TRBJ2-7; 9 nucleotides match TRBD1. Germline V CDR1 and CDR2: SGHVS, FNYEAQ. With 3 bases clipped from V and 3 bases from J, the junction kept 6 bases outside the gene matches. The CDR3 sequence is 15 residues long. As DNA, the CDR3 is TGTGCCAGCAGCTTCGGACAGGGGAACGGCTACGAGCAGTACTTC. Translation gives CASSFGQGNGYEQYF.

The rearrangement uses TRBV5-8 and TRBJ1-4; possibly TRBD1 for D (6 bases). This CDR3 has 13 amino acids. Germline CDR1 reads SGHTS; CDR2 reads YDEGEE. The V gene lost 1 base and the J gene lost 8 bases, with 9 bases spanning the gap. CDR3 nucleotides: TGTGCCAGCAGCTTGCTTAGGGGGGAAAAACTGTTTTTT. It specifies CASSLLRGEKLFF. Full variable domain (missing parts from reference TRBV5-8 and TRBJ1-4): EAGVTQSPTHLIKTRGQQATLRCSPISGHTSVYWYQQALGLGLQFLLWYDEGEERNRGNFPPRFSGRQFPNYSSELNVNALELEDSALYLCASSLLRGEKLFFGSGTQLSVL.

Details on this clone: The sample carries other DNA sequences with the same CDR3. The chain carries TRBV4-3 and TRBJ2-3; D gene uncertain. CDR3 length: 14 residues. CDR1 and CDR2 from the germline V gene are LGHNA and YSLEER. The germline V and J ends were trimmed by 0 bases and 1 base, with 5 bases remaining between them. The CDR3 sequence: CASSQDLRTDTQYF. CDR3 bases: TGCGCCAGCAGCCAAGACCTACGCACAGATACGCAGTATTTT.

The chain has TRBV7-9 and TRBJ1-1, with no clear D. CDR1 is SEHNR and CDR2 is FQNEAQ in the germline V gene (reference sequence). The germline V and J ends were trimmed by 0 bases and 6 bases, with 11 bases remaining between them. The CDR3 loop spans 14 amino acids. CDR3 amino acids: CASSLAQTAPEAFF. In DNA, the CDR3 is TGTGCCAGCAGCTTAGCGCAAACTGCTCCTGAAGCTTTCTTT.

The J gene is TRBJ1-6, the V gene TRBV27; no reliable D call. V was shortened by 7 bases and J by 10 bases, with 20 bases between the two germline ends. Germline lookup yields CDR1 MNHEY and CDR2 SMNVEV (reference sequence). CDR3 length: 15 residues. The CDR3: CASTLGAPLRSPLHF. The CDR3 coding sequence is TGTGCCAGCACCTTAGGTGCCCCATTACGCTCACCCCTCCACTTT.

V usage is TRBV27 and J usage is TRBJ1-5, with D uncertain. Germline loops: CDR1 MNHEY, CDR2 SMNVEV (reference sequence). Trimming stripped 3 bases from V and 3 bases from J, with 9 bases between. This CDR3 spans 14 amino acids. The CDR3 coding sequence is TGTGCCAGCAGTTTTGGGCCGGCCAATCAGCCCCAGCATTTT. It translates to CASSFGPANQPQHF.